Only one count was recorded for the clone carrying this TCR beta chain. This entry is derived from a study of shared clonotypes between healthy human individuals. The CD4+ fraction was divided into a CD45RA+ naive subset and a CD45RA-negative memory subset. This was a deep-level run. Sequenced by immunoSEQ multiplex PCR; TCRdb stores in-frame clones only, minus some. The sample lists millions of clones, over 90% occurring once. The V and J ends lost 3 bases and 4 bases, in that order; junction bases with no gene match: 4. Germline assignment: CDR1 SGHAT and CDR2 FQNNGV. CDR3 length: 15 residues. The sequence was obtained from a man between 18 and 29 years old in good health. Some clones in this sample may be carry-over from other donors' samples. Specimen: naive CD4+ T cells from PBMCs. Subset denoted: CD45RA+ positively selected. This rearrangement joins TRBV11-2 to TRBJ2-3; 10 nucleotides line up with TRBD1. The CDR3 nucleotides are TGTGCCAGCAGCTTGGGACAGGGGTGGGCAGATACGCAGTATTTT. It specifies CASSLGQGWADTQYF.